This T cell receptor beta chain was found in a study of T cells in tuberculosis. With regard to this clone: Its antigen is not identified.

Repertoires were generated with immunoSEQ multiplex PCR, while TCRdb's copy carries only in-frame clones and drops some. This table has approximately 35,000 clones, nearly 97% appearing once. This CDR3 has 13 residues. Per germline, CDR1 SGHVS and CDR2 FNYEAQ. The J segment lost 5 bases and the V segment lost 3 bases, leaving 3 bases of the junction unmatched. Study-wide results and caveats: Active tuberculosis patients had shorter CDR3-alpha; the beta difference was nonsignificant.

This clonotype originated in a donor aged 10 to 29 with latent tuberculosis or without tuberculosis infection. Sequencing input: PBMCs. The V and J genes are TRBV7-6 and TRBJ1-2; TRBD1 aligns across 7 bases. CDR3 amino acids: CASSFAGGYGYTF. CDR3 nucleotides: TGTGCCAGCAGCTTTGCAGGGGGTTATGGCTACACCTTC.